The T cell receptor beta chain described here comes from a study of tumor-infiltrating lymphocytes in glioblastoma multiforme. In germline, CDR1 is DFQATT, CDR2 SNEGSKA (reference sequence). Trimming cost V 2 bases and J 13 bases; bases outside gene matches: 19. The CDR3 has 15 amino acids. Notes on the study in general: RNA-based TCR sequencing may distort clone frequencies, since cells carry unequal TCR transcript numbers. Only one glioblastoma patient had TCR and mutation analysis.

To note about this clonotype: Its target is unknown.

TCRB libraries came from RNA via three nested multiplex PCR rounds. TCRdb itself ran the multiplex PCR reads through MiXCR, one entry per CDR3 protein. The sample records 9,000 to 10,000 distinct CDR3 sequences, 65% to 75% being singletons. The genes are TRBV20-1 and TRBJ2-7; 8 bases are shared with TRBD2. This receptor was taken from a male donor with glioblastoma. Sequencing was carried out using brain tumor tissue. CDR3 residues: CSARWGGTRGDGQYF. CDR3 bases: TGCAGTGCTAGATGGGGAGGGACTAGAGGGGATGGGCAATACTTC.